This section outlines one T cell receptor (beta chain) sequence together with its context. Original handling: Reference gene primer amplification in the assay estimated nucleated cell counts. The method was immunoSEQ multiplex PCR; TCRdb's version includes in-frame clones alone and lacks a portion of them. V and J calls plus clone size are reproduced from that table; the DNA served to infer D and trimming. The sample carries 200,000 to 300,000 clones, approximately 86% recorded once. The data derive from a study of blood T cell repertoires in COVID-19. In the study overall: Acute-phase and convalescent COVID-19 samples originated in the United States, Italy and Spain.

During active infection, Seattle patients enrolled and were then monitored through disease. CDR3 size: 14 residues. Per the germline V gene, CDR1 is WNHNN and CDR2 is SYGVQD (reference sequence). Trimming took 5 bases from V and 4 from J; bases not matched to a gene: 6. Sample: peripheral blood. The chain couples TRBV10-1 to TRBJ1-1; 8 bases are shared with TRBD1. The sequence derives from an older woman with COVID-19, enrolled during active disease. The CDR3 loop is CASSPTGGGTEAFF. In DNA form, the CDR3 reads TGCGCCAGCAGTCCAACAGGGGGGGGCACTGAAGCTTTCTTT.